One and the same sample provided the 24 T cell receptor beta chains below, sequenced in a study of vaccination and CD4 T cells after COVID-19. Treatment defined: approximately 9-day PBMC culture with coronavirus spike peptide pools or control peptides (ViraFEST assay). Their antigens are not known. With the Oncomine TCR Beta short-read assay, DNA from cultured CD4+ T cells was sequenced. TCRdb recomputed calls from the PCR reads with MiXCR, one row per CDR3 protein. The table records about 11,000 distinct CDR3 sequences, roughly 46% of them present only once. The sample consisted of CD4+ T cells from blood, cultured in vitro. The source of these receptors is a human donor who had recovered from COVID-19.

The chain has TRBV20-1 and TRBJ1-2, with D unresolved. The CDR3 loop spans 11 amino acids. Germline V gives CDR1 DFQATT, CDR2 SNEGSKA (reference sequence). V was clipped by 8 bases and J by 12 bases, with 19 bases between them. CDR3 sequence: CSPEGAGGHTF. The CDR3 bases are TGCAGTCCAGAGGGCGCGGGAGGCCACACCTTC.

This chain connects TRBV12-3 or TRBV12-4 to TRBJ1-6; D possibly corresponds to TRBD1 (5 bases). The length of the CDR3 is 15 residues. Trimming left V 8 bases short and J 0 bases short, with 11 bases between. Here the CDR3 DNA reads TGTGCCAGCGCCGGGGGTTCCTCCTATAATTCACCCCTCCACTTT. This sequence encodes CASAGGSSYNSPLHF.

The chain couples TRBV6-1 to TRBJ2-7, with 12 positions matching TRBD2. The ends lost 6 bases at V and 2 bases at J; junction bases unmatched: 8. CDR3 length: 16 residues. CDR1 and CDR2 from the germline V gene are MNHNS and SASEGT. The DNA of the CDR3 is TGTGCCAGCAGAAGCCCGGGACTAGCGGGCACCTACGAGCAGTACTTC. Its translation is CASRSPGLAGTYEQYF.

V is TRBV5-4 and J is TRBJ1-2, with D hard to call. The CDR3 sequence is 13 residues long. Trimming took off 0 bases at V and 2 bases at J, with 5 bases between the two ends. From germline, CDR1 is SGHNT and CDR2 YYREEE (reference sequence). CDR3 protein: CASSLGGNYGYTF. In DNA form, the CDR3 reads TGTGCCAGCAGCTTGGGCGGAAACTATGGCTACACCTTC.

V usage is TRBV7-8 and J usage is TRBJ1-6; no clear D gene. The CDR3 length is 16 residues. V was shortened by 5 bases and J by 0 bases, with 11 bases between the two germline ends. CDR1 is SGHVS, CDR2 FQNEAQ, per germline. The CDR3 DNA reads TGTGCCAGCAGCCCTCAAGCGAGCTCCTATAATTCACCCCTCCACTTT. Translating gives CASSPQASSYNSPLHF.

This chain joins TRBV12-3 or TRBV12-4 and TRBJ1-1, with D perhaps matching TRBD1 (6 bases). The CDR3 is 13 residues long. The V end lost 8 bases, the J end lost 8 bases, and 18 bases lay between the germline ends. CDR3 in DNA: TGTGCCAGCGCGAGCCTCGCAGGGGCCGAAGCTTTCTTT. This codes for CASASLAGAEAFF.

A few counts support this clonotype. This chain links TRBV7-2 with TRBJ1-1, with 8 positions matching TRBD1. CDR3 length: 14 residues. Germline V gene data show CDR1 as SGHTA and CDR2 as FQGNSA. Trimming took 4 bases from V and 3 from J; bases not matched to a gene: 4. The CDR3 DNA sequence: TGTGCCAGCAGCTGGCTGACAGGGGACACTGAAGCTTTCTTT. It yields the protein CASSWLTGDTEAFF.

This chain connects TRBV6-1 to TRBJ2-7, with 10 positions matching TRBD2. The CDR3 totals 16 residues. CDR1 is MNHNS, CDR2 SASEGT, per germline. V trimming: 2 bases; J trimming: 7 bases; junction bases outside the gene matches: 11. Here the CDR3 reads CASSELGLAVSREQYF. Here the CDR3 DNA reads TGTGCCAGCAGTGAACTCGGACTAGCGGTGTCCAGGGAGCAGTACTTC.

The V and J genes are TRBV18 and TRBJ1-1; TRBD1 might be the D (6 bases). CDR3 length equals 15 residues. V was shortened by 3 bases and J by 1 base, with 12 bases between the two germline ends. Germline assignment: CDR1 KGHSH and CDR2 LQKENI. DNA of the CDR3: TGTGCCAGCTCACCGGGACACCTTACGAACACTGAAGCTTTCTTT. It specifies CASSPGHLTNTEAFF. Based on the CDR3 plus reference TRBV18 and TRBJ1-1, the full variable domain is NAGVMQNPRHLVRRRGQEARLRCSPMKGHSHVYWYRQLPEEGLKFMVYLQKENIIDESGMPKERFSAEFPKEGPSILRIQQVVRGDSAAYFCASSPGHLTNTEAFFGQGTRLTVV.

CDR3 in amino acids: CASNPSRGQGSNTEAFF. In DNA, the CDR3 is TGTGCCAGCAACCCAAGTCGGGGGCAGGGATCGAACACTGAAGCTTTCTTT. V is TRBV6-1 and J is TRBJ1-1; possible D gene TRBD1, 6 bases. This CDR3 has 17 residues. V was cut by 7 bases and J by 1 base, with 22 bases left in between. Germline V gene lookup returns CDR1 MNHNS and CDR2 SASEGT.

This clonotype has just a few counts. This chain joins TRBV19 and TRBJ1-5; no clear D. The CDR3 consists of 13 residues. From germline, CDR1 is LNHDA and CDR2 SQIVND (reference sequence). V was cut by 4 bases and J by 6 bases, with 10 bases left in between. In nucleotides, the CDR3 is TGTGCCAGTAGTACGGATTACCTTCAGCCCCAGCATTTT. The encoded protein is CASSTDYLQPQHF.

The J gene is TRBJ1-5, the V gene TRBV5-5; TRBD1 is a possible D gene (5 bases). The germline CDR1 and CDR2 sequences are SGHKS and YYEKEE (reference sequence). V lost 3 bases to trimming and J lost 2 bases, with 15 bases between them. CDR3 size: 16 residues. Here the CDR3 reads CASSSAGGSGNQPQHF. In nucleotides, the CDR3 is TGTGCCAGCAGCTCGGCCGGGGGGTCAGGCAATCAGCCCCAGCATTTT.

For the CDR3, the DNA is TGTGCCAGCAGCTACCTCCGACAGGGGACGGCGGTCGAGCAGTACTTC. It yields the protein CASSYLRQGTAVEQYF. The chain couples TRBV21-1 to TRBJ2-7; TRBD1 was called by the table and not checked on the DNA. TRBV21-1 counts as a pseudogene. The CDR3 contains 16 residues.

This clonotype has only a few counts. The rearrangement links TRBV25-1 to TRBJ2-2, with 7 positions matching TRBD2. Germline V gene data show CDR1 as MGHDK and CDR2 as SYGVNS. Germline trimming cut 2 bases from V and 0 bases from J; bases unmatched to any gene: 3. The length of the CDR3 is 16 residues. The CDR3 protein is CASSETGGTNTGELFF. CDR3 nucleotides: TGTGCCAGCAGTGAAACGGGGGGAACGAACACCGGGGAGCTGTTTTTT.

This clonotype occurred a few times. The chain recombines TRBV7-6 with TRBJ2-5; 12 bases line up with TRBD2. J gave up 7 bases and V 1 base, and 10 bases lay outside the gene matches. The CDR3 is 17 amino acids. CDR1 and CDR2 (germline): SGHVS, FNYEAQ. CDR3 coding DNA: TGTGCCAGCAGCTTAGATGGACTAGCGGGGACTCCAGGGACCCAGTACTTC. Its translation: CASSLDGLAGTPGTQYF.

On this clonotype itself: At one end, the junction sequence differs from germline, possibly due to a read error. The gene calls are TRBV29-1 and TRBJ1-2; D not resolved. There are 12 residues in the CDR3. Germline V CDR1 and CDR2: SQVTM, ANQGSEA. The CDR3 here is CSVVVSTYSYTF. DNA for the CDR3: TGCAGCGTGGTGGTATCCACCTATAGCTACACCTTC.

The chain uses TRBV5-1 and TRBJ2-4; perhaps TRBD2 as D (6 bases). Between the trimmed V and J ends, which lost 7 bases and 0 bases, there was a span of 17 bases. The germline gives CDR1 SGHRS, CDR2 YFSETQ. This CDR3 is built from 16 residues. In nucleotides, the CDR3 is TGCGCCAGCTTGGGGGGACGGCGGTTAGCCAAAAACATTCAGTACTTC. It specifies CASLGGRRLAKNIQYF.

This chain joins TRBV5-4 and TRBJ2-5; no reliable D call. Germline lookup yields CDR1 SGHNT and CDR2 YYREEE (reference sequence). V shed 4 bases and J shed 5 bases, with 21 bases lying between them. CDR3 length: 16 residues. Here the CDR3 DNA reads TGTGCCAGCAGCCCTGGACGTAGCCCTGGCAGCGAGACCCAGTACTTC. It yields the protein CASSPGRSPGSETQYF. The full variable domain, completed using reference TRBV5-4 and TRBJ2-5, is ETGVTQSPTHLIKTRGQQVTLRCSSQSGHNTVSWYQQALGQGPQFIFQYYREEENGRGNFPPRFSGLQFPNYSSELNVNALELDDSALYLCASSPGRSPGSETQYFGPGTRLLVL.

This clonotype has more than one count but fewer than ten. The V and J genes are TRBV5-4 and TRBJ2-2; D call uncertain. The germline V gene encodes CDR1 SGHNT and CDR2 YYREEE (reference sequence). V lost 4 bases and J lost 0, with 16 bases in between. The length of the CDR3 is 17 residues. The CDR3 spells CASSPTAFGSNTGELFF. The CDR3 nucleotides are TGTGCCAGCAGCCCAACAGCATTCGGGTCGAACACCGGGGAGCTGTTTTTT.

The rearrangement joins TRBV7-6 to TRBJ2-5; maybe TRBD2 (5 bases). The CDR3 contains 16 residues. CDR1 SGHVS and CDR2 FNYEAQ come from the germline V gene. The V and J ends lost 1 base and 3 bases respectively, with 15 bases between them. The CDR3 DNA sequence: TGTGCCAGCAGCTTAGGGCGGACTCTCGTAAAAGAGACCCAGTACTTC. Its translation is CASSLGRTLVKETQYF.

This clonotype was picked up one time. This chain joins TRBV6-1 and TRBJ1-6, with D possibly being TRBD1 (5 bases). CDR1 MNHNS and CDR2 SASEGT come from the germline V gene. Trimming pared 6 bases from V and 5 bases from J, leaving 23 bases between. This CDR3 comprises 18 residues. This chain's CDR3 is CASSSGTVVGGHNSPLHF. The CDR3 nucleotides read TGTGCCAGCAGCTCCGGGACGGTAGTCGGTGGGCATAATTCACCCCTCCACTTT.

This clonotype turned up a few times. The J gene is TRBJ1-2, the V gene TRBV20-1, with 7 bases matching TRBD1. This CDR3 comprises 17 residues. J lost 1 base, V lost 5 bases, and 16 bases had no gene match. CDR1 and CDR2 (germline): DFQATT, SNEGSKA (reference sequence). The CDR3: CSAQAHGGQTINYGYTF. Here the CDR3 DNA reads TGCAGTGCTCAGGCTCACGGGGGACAGACAATTAACTATGGCTACACCTTC.

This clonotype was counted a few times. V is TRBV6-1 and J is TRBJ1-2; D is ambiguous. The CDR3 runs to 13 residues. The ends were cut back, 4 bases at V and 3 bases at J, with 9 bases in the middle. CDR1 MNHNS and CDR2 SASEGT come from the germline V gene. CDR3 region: CASSGVDDYGYTF. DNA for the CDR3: TGTGCCAGCAGTGGAGTAGATGACTATGGCTACACCTTC.

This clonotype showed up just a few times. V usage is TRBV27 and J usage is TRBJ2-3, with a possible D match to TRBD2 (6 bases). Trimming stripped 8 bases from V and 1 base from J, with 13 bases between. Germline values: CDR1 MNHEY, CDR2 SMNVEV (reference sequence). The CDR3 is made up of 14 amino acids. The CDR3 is CASRNQRGTDTQYF. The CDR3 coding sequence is TGTGCCAGCCGAAACCAGCGGGGCACAGATACGCAGTATTTT.